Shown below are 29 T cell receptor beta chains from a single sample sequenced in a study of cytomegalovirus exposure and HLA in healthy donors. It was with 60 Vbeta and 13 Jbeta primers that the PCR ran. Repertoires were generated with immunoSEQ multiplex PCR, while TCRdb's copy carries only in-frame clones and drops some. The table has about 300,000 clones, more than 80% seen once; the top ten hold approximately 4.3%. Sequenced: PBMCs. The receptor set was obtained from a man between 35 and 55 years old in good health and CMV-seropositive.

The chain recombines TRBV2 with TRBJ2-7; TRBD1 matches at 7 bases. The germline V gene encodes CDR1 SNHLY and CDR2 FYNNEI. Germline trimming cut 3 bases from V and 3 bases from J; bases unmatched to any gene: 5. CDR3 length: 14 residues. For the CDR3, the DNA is TGTGCCAGCAGTGAGAAGACAGGGCGCTACGAGCAGTACTTC. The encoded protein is CASSEKTGRYEQYF. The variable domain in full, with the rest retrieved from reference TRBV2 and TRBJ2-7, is EPEVTQTPSHQVTQMGQEVILRCVPISNHLYFYWYRQILGQKVEFLVSFYNNEISEKSEIFDDQFSVERPDGSNFTLKIRSTKLEDSAMYFCASSEKTGRYEQYFGPGTRLTVT.

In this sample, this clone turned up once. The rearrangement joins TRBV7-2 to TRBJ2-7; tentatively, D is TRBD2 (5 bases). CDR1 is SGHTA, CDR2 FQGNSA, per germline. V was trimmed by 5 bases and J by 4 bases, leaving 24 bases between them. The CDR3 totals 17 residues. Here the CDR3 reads CASSLSRGGRSKYEQYF. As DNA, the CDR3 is TGTGCCAGCAGCCTCAGTAGAGGAGGAAGAAGTAAGTACGAGCAGTACTTC.

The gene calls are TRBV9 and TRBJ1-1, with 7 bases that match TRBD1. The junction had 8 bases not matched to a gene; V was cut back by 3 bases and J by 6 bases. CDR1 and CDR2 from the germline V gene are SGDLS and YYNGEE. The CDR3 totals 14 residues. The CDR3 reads CASSATGSNSEAFF. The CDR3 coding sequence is TGTGCCAGCAGCGCGACAGGGTCTAACTCTGAAGCTTTCTTT.

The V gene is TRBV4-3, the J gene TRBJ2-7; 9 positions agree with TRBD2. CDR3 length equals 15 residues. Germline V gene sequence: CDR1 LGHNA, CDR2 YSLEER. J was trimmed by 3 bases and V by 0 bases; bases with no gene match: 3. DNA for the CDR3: TGCGCCAGCAGCCAAGATAGCGGGAGTGGCTACGAGCAGTACTTC. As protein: CASSQDSGSGYEQYF.

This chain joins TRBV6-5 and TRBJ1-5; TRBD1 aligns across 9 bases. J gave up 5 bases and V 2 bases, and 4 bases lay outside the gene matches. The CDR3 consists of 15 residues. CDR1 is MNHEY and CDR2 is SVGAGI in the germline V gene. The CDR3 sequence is CASSYGGQGYQPQHF. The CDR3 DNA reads TGTGCCAGCAGTTACGGTGGACAGGGGTATCAGCCCCAGCATTTT.

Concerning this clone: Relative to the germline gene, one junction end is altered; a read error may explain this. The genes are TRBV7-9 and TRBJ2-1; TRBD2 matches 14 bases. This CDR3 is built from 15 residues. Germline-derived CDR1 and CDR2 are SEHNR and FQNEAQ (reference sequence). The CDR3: CSSSQGLAGVNEQFF. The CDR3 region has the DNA TGTTCCAGCAGCCAGGGACTAGCGGGAGTAAATGAGCAGTTCTTC.

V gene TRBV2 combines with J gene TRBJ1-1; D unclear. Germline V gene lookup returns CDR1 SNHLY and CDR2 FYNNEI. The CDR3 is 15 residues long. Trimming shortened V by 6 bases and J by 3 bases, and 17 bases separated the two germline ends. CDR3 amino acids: CASSPSGFPYTEAFF. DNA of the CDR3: TGTGCCAGCAGCCCCTCGGGGTTTCCGTACACTGAAGCTTTCTTT.

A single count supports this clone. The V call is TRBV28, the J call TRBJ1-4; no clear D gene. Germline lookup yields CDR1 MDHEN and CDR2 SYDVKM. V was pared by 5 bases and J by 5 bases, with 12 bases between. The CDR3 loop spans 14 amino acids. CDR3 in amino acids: CASSLSRWNEKLFF. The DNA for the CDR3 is TGTGCCAGCAGTCTGTCCAGGTGGAATGAAAAACTGTTTTTT.

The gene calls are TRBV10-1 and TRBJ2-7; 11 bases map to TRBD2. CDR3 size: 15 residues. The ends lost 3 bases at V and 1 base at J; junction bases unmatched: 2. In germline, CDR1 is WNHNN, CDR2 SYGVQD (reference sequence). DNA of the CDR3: TGCGCCAGCAGTGAAAGACTAGCGGGGTCCTACGAGCAGTACTTC. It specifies CASSERLAGSYEQYF.

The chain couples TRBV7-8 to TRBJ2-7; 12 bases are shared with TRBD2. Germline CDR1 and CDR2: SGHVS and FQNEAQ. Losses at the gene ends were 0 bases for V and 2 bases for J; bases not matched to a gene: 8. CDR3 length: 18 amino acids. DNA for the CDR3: TGTGCCAGCAGCTTAGCGATTAATACTAGCGGGAGGCCCTACGAGCAGTACTTC. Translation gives CASSLAINTSGRPYEQYF.

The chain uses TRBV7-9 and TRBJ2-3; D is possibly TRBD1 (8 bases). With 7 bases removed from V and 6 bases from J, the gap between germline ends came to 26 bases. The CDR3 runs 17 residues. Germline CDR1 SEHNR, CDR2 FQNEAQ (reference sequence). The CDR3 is CASTSPWGGQVADTQYF. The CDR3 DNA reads TGTGCCAGCACCTCACCCTGGGGGGGACAGGTCGCCGATACGCAGTATTTT.

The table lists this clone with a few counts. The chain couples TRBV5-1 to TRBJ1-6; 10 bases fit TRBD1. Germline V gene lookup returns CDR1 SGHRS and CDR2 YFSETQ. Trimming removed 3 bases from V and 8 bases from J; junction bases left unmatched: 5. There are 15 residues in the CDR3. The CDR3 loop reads CASSYSGTGDSPLHF. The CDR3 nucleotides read TGCGCCAGCAGCTATTCCGGGACAGGGGATTCACCCCTCCACTTT.

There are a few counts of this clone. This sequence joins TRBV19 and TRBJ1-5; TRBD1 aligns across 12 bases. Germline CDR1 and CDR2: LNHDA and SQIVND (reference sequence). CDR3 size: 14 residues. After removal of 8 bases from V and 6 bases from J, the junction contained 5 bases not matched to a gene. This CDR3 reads CASSGTGGGQPQHF. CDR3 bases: TGTGCCAGTTCCGGGACAGGGGGCGGTCAGCCCCAGCATTTT.

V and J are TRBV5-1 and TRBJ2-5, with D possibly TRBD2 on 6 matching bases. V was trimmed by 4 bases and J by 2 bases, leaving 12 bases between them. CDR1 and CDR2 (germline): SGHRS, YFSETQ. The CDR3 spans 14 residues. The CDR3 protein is CASSIAAKQETQYF. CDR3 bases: TGCGCCAGCAGCATAGCGGCAAAACAAGAGACCCAGTACTTC.

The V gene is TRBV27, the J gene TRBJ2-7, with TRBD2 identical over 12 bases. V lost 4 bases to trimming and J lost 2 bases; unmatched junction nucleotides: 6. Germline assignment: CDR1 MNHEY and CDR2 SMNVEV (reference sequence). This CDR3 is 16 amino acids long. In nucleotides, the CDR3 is TGTGCCAGCAGTTCCAGACTAGCGGGAGAGCCCTACGAGCAGTACTTC. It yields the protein CASSSRLAGEPYEQYF.

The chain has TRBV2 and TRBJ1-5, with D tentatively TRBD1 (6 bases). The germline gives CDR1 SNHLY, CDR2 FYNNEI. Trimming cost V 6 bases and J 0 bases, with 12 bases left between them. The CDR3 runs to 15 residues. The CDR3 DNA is TGTGCCAGCAGCCGGACAGATTATAGCAATCAGCCCCAGCATTTT. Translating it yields CASSRTDYSNQPQHF.

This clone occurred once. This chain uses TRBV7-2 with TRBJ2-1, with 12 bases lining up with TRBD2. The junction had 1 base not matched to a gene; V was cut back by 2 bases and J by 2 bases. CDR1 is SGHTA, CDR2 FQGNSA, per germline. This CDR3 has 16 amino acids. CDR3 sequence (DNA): TGTGCCAGCAGCTTACTAGCGGGAGGGCCCTACAATGAGCAGTTCTTC. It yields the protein CASSLLAGGPYNEQFF.

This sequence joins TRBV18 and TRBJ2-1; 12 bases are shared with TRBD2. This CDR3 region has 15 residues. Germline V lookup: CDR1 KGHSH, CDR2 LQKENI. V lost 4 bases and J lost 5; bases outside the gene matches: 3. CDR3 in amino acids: CASSLLAGGDNEQFF. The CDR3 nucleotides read TGTGCCAGCTCACTCCTAGCGGGAGGGGACAATGAGCAGTTCTTC.

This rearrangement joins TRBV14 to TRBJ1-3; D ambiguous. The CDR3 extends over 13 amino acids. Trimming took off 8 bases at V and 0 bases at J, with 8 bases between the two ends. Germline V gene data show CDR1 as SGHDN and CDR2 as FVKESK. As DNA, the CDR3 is TGTGCCAGCTCACTTTACTCTGGAAACACCATATATTTT. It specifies CASSLYSGNTIYF.

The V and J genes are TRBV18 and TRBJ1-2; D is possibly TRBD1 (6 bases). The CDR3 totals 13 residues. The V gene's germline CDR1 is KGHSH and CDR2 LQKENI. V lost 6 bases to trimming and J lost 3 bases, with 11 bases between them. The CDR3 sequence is CASSDRRDYGYTF. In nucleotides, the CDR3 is TGTGCCAGCTCCGACAGGCGCGACTATGGCTACACCTTC.

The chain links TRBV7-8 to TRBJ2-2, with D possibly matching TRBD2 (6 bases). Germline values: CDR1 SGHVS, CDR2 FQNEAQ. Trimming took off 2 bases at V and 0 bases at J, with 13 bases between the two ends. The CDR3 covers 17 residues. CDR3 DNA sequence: TGTGCCAGCAGCTTAAGGGCGGGATCCCCGAACACCGGGGAGCTGTTTTTT. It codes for CASSLRAGSPNTGELFF.

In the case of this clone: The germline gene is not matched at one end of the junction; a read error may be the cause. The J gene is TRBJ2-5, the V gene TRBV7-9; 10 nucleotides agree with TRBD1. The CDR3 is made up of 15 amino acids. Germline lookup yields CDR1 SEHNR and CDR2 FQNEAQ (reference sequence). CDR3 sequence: CSSSRGTGARETQYF. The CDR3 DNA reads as TGTTCCAGCAGCCGAGGGACAGGGGCTAGGGAGACCCAGTACTTC.

The CDR3 DNA follows: TGCGCCAGCAGCTTGTGGAGACAGATGAATGAAAAACTGTTTTTT. Its translation is CASSLWRQMNEKLFF. The chain links TRBV5-1 to TRBJ1-4, with a tentative D call TRBD1 (5 bases). CDR3 length equals 15 residues. Trimming took off 1 base at V and 5 bases at J, with 12 bases between the two ends. Looked up from germline, CDR1 is SGHRS and CDR2 is YFSETQ.

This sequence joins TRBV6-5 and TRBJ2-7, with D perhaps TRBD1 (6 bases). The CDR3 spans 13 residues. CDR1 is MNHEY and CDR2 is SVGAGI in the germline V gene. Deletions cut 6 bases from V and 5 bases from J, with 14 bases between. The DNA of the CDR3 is TGTGCCAGCAGCGTAAACAGGGTACACGAGCAGTACTTC. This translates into CASSVNRVHEQYF.

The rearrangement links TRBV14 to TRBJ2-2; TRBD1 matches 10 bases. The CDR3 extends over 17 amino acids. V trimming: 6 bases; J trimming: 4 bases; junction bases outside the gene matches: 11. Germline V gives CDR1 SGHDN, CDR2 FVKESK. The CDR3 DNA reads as TGTGCCAGCAGTCGAAGGGGGGACAGGGGACCCACCGGGGAGCTGTTTTTT. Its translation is CASSRRGDRGPTGELFF. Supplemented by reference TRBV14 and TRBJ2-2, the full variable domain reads EAGVTQFPSHSVIEKGQTVTLRCDPISGHDNLYWYRRVMGKEIKFLLHFVKESKQDESGMPNNRFLAERTGGTYSTLKVQPAELEDSGVYFCASSRRGDRGPTGELFFGEGSRLTVL.

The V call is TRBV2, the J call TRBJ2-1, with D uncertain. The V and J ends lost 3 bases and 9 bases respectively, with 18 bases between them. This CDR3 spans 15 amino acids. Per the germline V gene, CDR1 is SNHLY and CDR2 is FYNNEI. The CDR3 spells CASSERQFLGIEQFF. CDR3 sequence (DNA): TGTGCCAGCAGTGAGAGGCAGTTCCTTGGTATTGAGCAGTTCTTC.

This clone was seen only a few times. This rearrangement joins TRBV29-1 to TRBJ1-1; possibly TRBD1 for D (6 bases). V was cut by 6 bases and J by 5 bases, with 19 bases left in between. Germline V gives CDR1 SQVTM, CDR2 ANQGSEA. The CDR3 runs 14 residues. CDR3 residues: CSVVGAGARTEAFF. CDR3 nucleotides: TGCAGCGTCGTGGGGGCAGGGGCGAGGACTGAAGCTTTCTTT. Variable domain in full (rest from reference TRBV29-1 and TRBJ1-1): SAVISQKPSRDICQRGTSLTIQCQVDSQVTMMFWYRQQPGQSLTLIATANQGSEATYESGFVIDKFPISRPNLTFSTLTVSNMSPEDSSIYLCSVVGAGARTEAFFGQGTRLTVV.

CDR3 DNA sequence: TGTGCCAGTTCCACAGGGGACGGGGAGCTGTTTTTT. It yields the protein CASSTGDGELFF. V is TRBV7-9 and J is TRBJ2-2; 7 bases align to TRBD1. This CDR3 is 12 amino acids long. Germline loops: CDR1 SEHNR, CDR2 FQNEAQ (reference sequence). V gave up 9 bases and J gave up 7 bases; unmatched junction bases: 5. The full variable domain, its missing parts supplied by reference TRBV7-9 and TRBJ2-2, is DTGVSQNPRHKITKRGQNVTFRCDPISEHNRLYWYRQTLGQGPEFLTYFQNEAQLEKSRLLSDRFSAERPKGSFSTLEIQRTEQGDSAMYLCASSTGDGELFFGEGSRLTVL.

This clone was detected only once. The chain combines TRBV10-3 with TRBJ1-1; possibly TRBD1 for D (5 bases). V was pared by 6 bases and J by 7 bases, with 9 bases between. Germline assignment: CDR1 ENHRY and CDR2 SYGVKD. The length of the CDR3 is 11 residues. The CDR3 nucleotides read TGTGCCATCAGAGGGACTGTTGAAGCTTTCTTT. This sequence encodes CAIRGTVEAFF.